This T cell receptor beta chain was recovered during a study of blood T cell repertoires in COVID-19. Trimming shortened V by 4 bases and J by 0 bases, and 9 bases separated the two germline ends. Germline values: CDR1 SGHNT, CDR2 YYREEE (reference sequence). CDR3 size: 14 residues. TCRdb's table, derived via immunoSEQ multiplex PCR, lists solely in-frame clones and lacks some. The data show about 310,000 clones, with around 92% seen just once and about a tenth held by the top ten. Two negative PCRs, clearance, or symptom resolution were required of recovered Cohort 3 donors. The chain employs TRBV5-4 and TRBJ2-3, with D tentatively TRBD2 (6 bases). The receptor's source is a woman aged 30 to 39 who had recovered from COVID-19. Sequencing was carried out using PBMCs or T cells enriched from blood (not recorded which). CDR3 DNA: TGTGCCAGCAGCGCGCGGGGTAGCACAGATACGCAGTATTTT. Its translation: CASSARGSTDTQYF.